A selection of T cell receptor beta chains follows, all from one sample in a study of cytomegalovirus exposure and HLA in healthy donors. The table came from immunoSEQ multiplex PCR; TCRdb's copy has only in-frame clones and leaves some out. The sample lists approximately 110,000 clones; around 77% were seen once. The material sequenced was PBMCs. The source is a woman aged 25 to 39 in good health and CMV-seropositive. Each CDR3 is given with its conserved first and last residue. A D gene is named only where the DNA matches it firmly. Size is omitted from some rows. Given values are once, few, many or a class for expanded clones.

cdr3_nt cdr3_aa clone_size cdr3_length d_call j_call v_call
TGTGCCAGCAGCTCCCGACAGGGGCGAGCGATGAACACTGAAGCTTTCTTT CASSSRQGRAMNTEAFF . 17 . TRBJ1-1 TRBV21-1
TGTGCCAGCTCACCCGGACACAGCTCCTACGAGCAGTACTTC CASSPGHSSYEQYF . 14 . TRBJ2-7 TRBV18
TGCGCCAGCAGCTTGCTTAGCGGGGGGTCGGAGTCCTACGAGCAGTACTTC CASSLLSGGSESYEQYF . 17 TRBD2 TRBJ2-7 TRBV5-1
TGTGCCAGCAGCCCCCTGGCGGCAGGGGTTCAAGAGACCCAGTACTTC CASSPLAAGVQETQYF . 16 . TRBJ2-5 TRBV7-6
TGTGCCAGCAGTGAGTTTGGGCAGGGGAATTCACCCCTCCACTTT CASSEFGQGNSPLHF . 15 . TRBJ1-6 TRBV25-1
TGCGCCAGCGGGGGACAGGGGTCCGGGGAGCTGTTTTTT CASGGQGSGELFF . 13 TRBD1 TRBJ2-2 TRBV5-1
TGCGCCAGCAGCTTACAGGGGGGTTACACTGAAGCTTTCTTT CASSLQGGYTEAFF . 14 TRBD1 TRBJ1-1 TRBV5-1
TGTGCCAGCAGCAGGGGACAGGGGGATCAGCCCCAGCATTTT CASSRGQGDQPQHF . 14 TRBD1 TRBJ1-5 TRBV5-8
TGTGCCAGCTCACCAATCCGCGAGGGTTATAGCAATCAGCCCCAGCATTTT CASSPIREGYSNQPQHF few 17 . TRBJ1-5 TRBV18
TGTGCCAGCAGTGATCCAGACAGGCCCGGGGACACCATATATTTT CASSDPDRPGDTIYF once 15 . TRBJ1-3 TRBV6-1
TGTGCCAGCAGCTTGGCCTCCGCGTATGGCTACACCTTC CASSLASAYGYTF . 13 . TRBJ1-2 TRBV5-6
TGTGCCAGCAGCTTGGGACAGGGGGACTATGGCTACACCTTC CASSLGQGDYGYTF . 14 TRBD1 TRBJ1-2 TRBV5-6
TGCACCAGCAGCGTAACGGGGAGGGAGGACTATGGCTACACCTTC CTSSVTGREDYGYTF . 15 . TRBJ1-2 TRBV1
TGTGCCAGCCGGGGGTGGGCGGGGGAGCAGTACTTC CASRGWAGEQYF . 12 . TRBJ2-7 TRBV27
TGTGCCAGCAGTGCCGGGACAGGGGTTTATAGCAATCAGCCCCAGCATTTT CASSAGTGVYSNQPQHF . 17 TRBD1 TRBJ1-5 TRBV9
TGCGCCAGCAGCTTTCTAGAGTCCGGCGCAGATACGCAGTATTTT CASSFLESGADTQYF . 15 . TRBJ2-3 TRBV5-1
TGCATGGGGGCCTCAGCCCTAGCCAAAAACATTCAGTACTTC CMGASALAKNIQYF . 14 . TRBJ2-4 TRBV10-2
TGTGCCAGCAGCTTAACTAGCGGGGGCTACGAGCAGTACTTC CASSLTSGGYEQYF . 14 TRBD2 TRBJ2-7 TRBV7-6
TGTGCCAGCAGTGTAGATGGCAGGGATAGATCACCCCTCCACTTT CASSVDGRDRSPLHF few 15 . TRBJ1-6 TRBV6-5
TGTGCCAGCAGCTTAGTATGCCAGCGCACTAACTATGGCTACACCTTC CASSLVCQRTNYGYTF . 16 . TRBJ1-2 TRBV7-4
TGTGCCAGCAGTTACTCGAACACGGGGACCCAGCATTTT CASSYSNTGTQHF . 13 . TRBJ1-5 TRBV6-5
TGTGCCAGCAGTCATCCTGGGACAGGTGTTTCACCCCTCCACTTT CASSHPGTGVSPLHF few 15 TRBD1 TRBJ1-6 TRBV6-5
TGCGCCAGCAGCCACGGACAGGGGGCGGGCAACACTGAAGCTTTCTTT CASSHGQGAGNTEAFF . 16 TRBD1 TRBJ1-1 TRBV4-1
TGTGCCAGCAGTGAAGCGGTACGGGGTGGGACCCTCCACTTT CASSEAVRGGTLHF . 14 . TRBJ1-6 TRBV2
TGTGCCAGCAGCGTAGGTATCGGCTACGAGCAGTACTTC CASSVGIGYEQYF . 13 . TRBJ2-7 TRBV9
TGTGCCAGCAGCTGGATACAGGGCAATGAGCAGTTCTTC CASSWIQGNEQFF . 13 . TRBJ2-1 TRBV7-3
TGTGCCAGTAGTAGGACAGGCGAATACGAGCAGTACTTC CASSRTGEYEQYF . 13 TRBD1 TRBJ2-7 TRBV19
TGTGCCAGCAGCCCAGGGGGCCGCCATGGCTACACCTTC CASSPGGRHGYTF . 13 TRBD1 TRBJ1-2 TRBV9
TGTGCCAGCAGCTTAGGTGTGGCTAGCGGGAGAACAGATACGCAGTATTTT CASSLGVASGRTDTQYF . 17 TRBD2 TRBJ2-3 TRBV11-3
TGCGCCAGCAGCTTGGAAGGGGATTCCTACACTGAAGCTTTCTTT CASSLEGDSYTEAFF . 15 . TRBJ1-1 TRBV5-1
TGTGCCAGCAGCCCCGGACAGGGGGCGGGAAAACTGTTTTTT CASSPGQGAGKLFF . 14 TRBD1 TRBJ1-4 TRBV5-6
TGTGCCAGCATTCTATCTATAACTGAAGCTTTCTTT CASILSITEAFF . 12 . TRBJ1-1 TRBV6-6
TGTGCCAGCACCCTACTAGCAACACAAGAGACCCAGTACTTC CASTLLATQETQYF once 14 . TRBJ2-5 TRBV7-9
TGCGCCAGCAGCCCAGGACAGTCCTACGAGCAGTACTTC CASSPGQSYEQYF . 13 . TRBJ2-7 TRBV5-1
TGTGCCAGCAGTTTAAGGGAGAGGGATCAGCCCCAGCATTTT CASSLRERDQPQHF . 14 . TRBJ1-5 TRBV28
TGTGCCTTACGCTCTGCAGGGGGCGTTAAAAACATTCAGTACTTC CALRSAGGVKNIQYF once 15 TRBD1 TRBJ2-4 TRBV30
TGTGCCAGCTCACCCCCGACAGGGACCCACGGGGATTCACCCCTCCACTTT CASSPPTGTHGDSPLHF . 17 TRBD1 TRBJ1-6 TRBV18
TGTGCCAGCACCCAGGGTCGGGAAGCTTTCTTT CASTQGREAFF . 11 . TRBJ1-1 TRBV28
TGTGCCAGCAGCTCCCTAACAGGGGTTGTTTCACCCCTCCACTTT CASSSLTGVVSPLHF . 15 TRBD1 TRBJ1-6 TRBV7-2
TGTGCCAGCAGTGTCGGGACAGGGGCGTACGAGCAGTACTTC CASSVGTGAYEQYF . 14 TRBD1 TRBJ2-7 TRBV6-1
TGTGCCACCAGCAGCGACATGGCTGGTGAAAAACTGTTTTTT CATSSDMAGEKLFF . 14 . TRBJ1-4 TRBV15
TGTGCCATCAGTTCCCCCGGGAGGGGGTACAATGAGCAGTTCTTC CAISSPGRGYNEQFF few 15 TRBD2 TRBJ2-1 TRBV10-3
TGTGCCAGCAGTGAGATAGGGGGCATGTACGAGCAGTACTTC CASSEIGGMYEQYF . 14 TRBD1 TRBJ2-7 TRBV25-1
TGTGCCAGCAGCAAAAGACAGGCCCCAAGGGTAACTAATGAAAAACTGTTTTTT CASSKRQAPRVTNEKLFF once 18 . TRBJ1-4 TRBV21-1
TGTGCCAGCAGTGAAGCGGGTAAGGCTAGCGCAATCCATTACTCCTACAATGAGCAGTTCTTC CASSEAGKASAIHYSYNEQFF few 21 . TRBJ2-1 TRBV6-1
TGTGCCAGCAGCCCCCCGACAGTGAACTATGGCTACACCTTC CASSPPTVNYGYTF . 14 . TRBJ1-2 TRBV5-6
TGTGCCAGCAGTTTTGCGTCTCGGGGGAACACTGAAGCTTTCTTT CASSFASRGNTEAFF few 15 . TRBJ1-1 TRBV6-1
TGTGCCAGCAGCTCAATATATGAGCGGGAGAGCTCCTACAATGAGCAGTTCTTC CASSSIYERESSYNEQFF . 18 TRBD2 TRBJ2-1 TRBV7-8
TGTGCCAGCAGCTTAGGGCAGGGTGGTGAAAAACTGTTTTTT CASSLGQGGEKLFF . 14 . TRBJ1-4 TRBV5-4
TGTGCCAGCAGTGAAGGTGTGGGACAGGGGTCCCACGAGCAGTACTTC CASSEGVGQGSHEQYF . 16 TRBD1 TRBJ2-7 TRBV6-1
TGTGCCAGCAGCTTGAGAGGACACAACACTGAAGCTTTCTTT CASSLRGHNTEAFF . 14 . TRBJ1-1 TRBV5-8